Listed below are T cell receptor beta chains from one sample, sequenced in a study of blood T cell repertoires in COVID-19. The repertoire was sequenced with immunoSEQ multiplex PCR; TCRdb's copy has only in-frame clones and lacks some. The table lists some 190,000 clones, 70% to 80% of them singletons, with roughly 8.6% in the top ten. The material sequenced was peripheral blood. These receptors were obtained from a woman between 45 and 65 years old with active or convalescent COVID-19. Both conserved end residues are part of each CDR3. A D gene is named only where the DNA matches it firmly. Not all rows give a size; the values are once, few, many and, for expanded clones, a class.

j_call d_call v_call clone_size cdr3_aa cdr3_nt
TRBJ2-1 NA TRBV12-3/TRBV12-4 once CASGTTVYNEQFF TGTGCCAGCGGAACAACAGTGTACAATGAGCAGTTCTTC
TRBJ2-7 NA TRBV27 NA CASSSGTPLREQYF TGTGCCAGCAGTTCCGGGACACCCCTCCGCGAGCAGTACTTC
TRBJ2-3 TRBD2 TRBV7-3 NA CASSPSGNANTQYF TGTGCCAGCAGCCCGAGCGGGAACGCGAATACGCAGTATTTT
TRBJ2-1 TRBD2 TRBV7-2 NA CASSSRPSGGGNEQFF TGTGCCAGCAGCAGCCGTCCTAGCGGGGGGGGTAATGAGCAGTTCTTC
TRBJ1-1 TRBD1 TRBV14 NA CASSQETGVNTEAFF TGTGCCAGCAGCCAAGAAACAGGGGTTAACACTGAAGCTTTCTTT
TRBJ2-2 NA TRBV4-2 NA CASSQAGTNTGELFF TGTGCCAGCAGCCAAGCCGGGACAAACACCGGGGAGCTGTTTTTT
TRBJ1-1 TRBD1 TRBV28 NA CASSPGTGVMNTEAFF TGTGCCAGCAGTCCCGGGACAGGGGTTATGAACACTGAAGCTTTCTTT
TRBJ2-1 NA TRBV5-6 once CASRRWGDSYNEQFF TGTGCCAGCAGACGATGGGGGGATTCCTACAATGAGCAGTTCTTC
TRBJ2-1 TRBD2 TRBV28 NA CASSLVSSSGRDNEQFF TGTGCCAGCAGTTTAGTATCTTCTAGCGGGAGGGACAATGAGCAGTTCTTC
TRBJ1-2 TRBD1 TRBV2 NA CASSPGQRFGYTF TGTGCCAGCAGCCCGGGACAGAGATTTGGCTACACCTTC
TRBJ1-2 TRBD1 TRBV6-5 NA CASSRGDRALMTF TGTGCCAGCAGTAGGGGGGACAGGGCCCTTATGACCTTC
TRBJ1-2 NA TRBV2 NA CASRMGQGSGYTF TGTGCCAGCAGGATGGGGCAGGGGTCTGGCTACACCTTC
TRBJ1-1 NA TRBV4-2 many CASSHLFRDQGPGTEAFF TGTGCCAGCAGCCATTTATTCCGGGACCAGGGGCCGGGGACTGAAGCTTTCTTT
TRBJ2-1 TRBD2 TRBV29-1 NA CSVRPSGASYNEQFF TGCAGCGTTCGTCCTAGCGGGGCCTCCTACAATGAGCAGTTCTTC
TRBJ2-7 NA TRBV21-1 NA CASSGRDRDYEQYF TGTGCCAGCAGCGGCCGGGACAGGGACTACGAGCAGTACTTC
TRBJ2-7 TRBD2 TRBV4-2 NA CASSQEGTSGSNEQYF TGTGCCAGCAGTCAAGAAGGGACTAGCGGGTCCAACGAGCAGTACTTC
TRBJ1-5 TRBD1 TRBV7-2 NA CASSLEGQGRQPQHF TGTGCCAGCAGCTTAGAGGGACAGGGGAGGCAGCCCCAGCATTTT
TRBJ1-6 TRBD1 TRBV18 NA CASSTYSGTGSYNSPLHF TGTGCCAGCTCAACATACTCCGGGACAGGCTCCTATAATTCACCCCTCCACTTT
TRBJ1-2 NA TRBV29-1 NA CSVGPGYGYTF TGCAGCGTTGGTCCGGGTTATGGCTACACCTTC
TRBJ1-5 TRBD1 TRBV7-2 few CASSFGPRQGAGNQPQHF TGTGCCAGCAGCTTTGGACCTCGACAGGGGGCCGGCAATCAGCCCCAGCATTTT
TRBJ2-7 NA TRBV12-1 NA CASSSLYEQYF TGTGCCAGCAGCTCCCTTTACGAGCAGTACTTC
TRBJ2-2 NA TRBV29-1 NA CSARASDGGELFF TGCAGTGCCCGAGCAAGCGATGGCGGGGAGCTGTTTTTT